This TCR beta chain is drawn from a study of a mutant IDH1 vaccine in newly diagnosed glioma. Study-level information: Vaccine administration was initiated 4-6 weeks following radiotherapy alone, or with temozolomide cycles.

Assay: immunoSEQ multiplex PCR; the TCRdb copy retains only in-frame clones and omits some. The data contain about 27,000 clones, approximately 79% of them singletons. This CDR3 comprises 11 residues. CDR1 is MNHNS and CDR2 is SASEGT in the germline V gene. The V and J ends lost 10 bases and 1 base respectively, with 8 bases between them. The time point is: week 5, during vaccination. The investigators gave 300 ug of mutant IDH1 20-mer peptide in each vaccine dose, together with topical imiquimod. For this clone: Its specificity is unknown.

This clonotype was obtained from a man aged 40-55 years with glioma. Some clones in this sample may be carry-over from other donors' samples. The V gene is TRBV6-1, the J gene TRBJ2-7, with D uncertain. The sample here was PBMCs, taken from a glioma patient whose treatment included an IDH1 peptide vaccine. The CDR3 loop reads CATSFSYEQYF. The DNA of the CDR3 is TGTGCCACTTCCTTTTCCTACGAGCAGTACTTC.